This is a list of T cell receptor beta chains from one sample in a study of CD8 T cell repertoires and HIV-1 epitope variants. Clones were sequenced by immunoSEQ multiplex PCR, and TCRdb holds only the in-frame ones, with some missing. This table has 5,500 or so clones, roughly two thirds appearing once. The antigens of these receptors remain unknown. The material sequenced was cultured CD8+ T cells derived from PBMCs. The receptors here all came from a male donor with HIV. Both conserved end residues are part of each CDR3.

V	CDR3
TRBV7-2	CASRAYPDRGRNTEAFF
TRBV7-6	CASSLGQYLREQYF
TRBV4-2	CASSQERVTGIEQYF
TRBV28	CASSLWAGGSTDTQYF
TRBV27	CASSLSGSSSYNEQFF
TRBV7-6	CASSLSEGNYGYTF
TRBV6-6	CASSLAVAKDEQYF
TRBV5-4	CASSTPQRGGYEQYF
TRBV28	CASSFRAGNTIYF
TRBV5-6	CASSEWTANYGYTF